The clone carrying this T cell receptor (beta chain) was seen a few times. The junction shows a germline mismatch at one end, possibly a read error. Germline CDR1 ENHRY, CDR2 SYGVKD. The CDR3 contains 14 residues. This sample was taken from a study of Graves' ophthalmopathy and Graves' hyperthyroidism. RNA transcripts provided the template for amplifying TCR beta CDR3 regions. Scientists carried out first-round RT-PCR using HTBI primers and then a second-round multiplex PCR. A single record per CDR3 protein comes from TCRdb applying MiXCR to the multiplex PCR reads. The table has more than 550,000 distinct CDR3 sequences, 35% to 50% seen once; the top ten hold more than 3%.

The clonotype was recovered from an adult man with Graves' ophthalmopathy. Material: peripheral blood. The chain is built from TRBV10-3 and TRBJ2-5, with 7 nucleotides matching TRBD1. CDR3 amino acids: CASSAYRGEETQYF. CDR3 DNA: TGTGCCAGCAGTGCCTACAGGGGAGAAGAGACCCAGTACTTC.